This T cell receptor beta chain was identified during a study of shared clonotypes between healthy human individuals. TCRdb's table, derived via immunoSEQ multiplex PCR, lists solely in-frame clones and lacks some. The sample consists of 2,500,000 or so clones, 93% of them appearing once. CDR1 is LGHNA and CDR2 is YNFKEQ in the germline V gene. Trimming left V 5 bases short and J 0 bases short, with 22 bases between. The CDR3 extends over 19 amino acids. Points from the study as a whole: Researchers found naive subsets generally carried larger estimated richness than memory subsets.

A word on this clone: Its antigen is unidentified.

This receptor was taken from a young man in good health. Some clones in this sample may be carry-over from other donors' samples. The sample consisted of naive CD4+ T cells from PBMCs. Subset here: CD45RA+ positively selected. V usage is TRBV4-2 and J usage is TRBJ1-4, with D maybe TRBD1 (6 bases). The CDR3 DNA reads as TGTGCCAGCAGCTTCAGGGGCACAGGGAGAACCCCAACTAATGAAAAACTGTTTTTT. Translation: CASSFRGTGRTPTNEKLFF.